These 19 T cell receptor beta chains originate from one sample sequenced in a study of blood T cells in healthy people across ages (dated by TCRdb to between 2015 and 2017). Receptors were amplified or captured by 5' RACE. The data were produced on an Illumina HiSeq 2500. A second PCR of about 6 to 11 cycles was run with a J-beta primer mix and a sample-barcoded 5' primer. TCRdb applied fastp at Q25 and MiXCR to the public reads, then kept only in-frame beta chains. Here each entry gathers all rows of one CDR3 protein and keeps the most common genes and DNA. The table for this sample lists about 640,000 distinct CDR3 sequences; 58% of them were counted only once. In total, the top ten clones hold about two fifths of the sample. Sequenced sample: blood. These receptors all stem from a man aged 60 to 69 in good health.

This clonotype was counted a few times. The V gene is TRBV9, the J gene TRBJ2-6; D not resolved. Germline loops: CDR1 SGDLS, CDR2 YYNGEE. The CDR3 runs 17 residues. Trimming stripped 3 bases from V and 1 base from J, with 14 bases between. The CDR3 DNA follows: TGTGCCAGCAGCGCTTCCCTTAAGATATCTGGGGCCAACGTCCTGACTTTC. Translating it yields CASSASLKISGANVLTF.

V is TRBV6-2 or TRBV6-3 and J is TRBJ1-1, with 7 bases identical to TRBD1. The CDR3 runs to 14 residues. The ends lost 5 bases at V and 5 bases at J; junction bases unmatched: 8. Germline V gene lookup returns CDR1 MNHEY and CDR2 SVGEGT. CDR3: CASSTGTVGTEAFF. The CDR3 DNA reads TGTGCCAGCAGTACCGGGACAGTGGGGACTGAAGCTTTCTTT.

J is TRBJ2-5 and V is TRBV7-9; the match to TRBD1 covers 7 bases. CDR1 is SEHNR, CDR2 FQNEAQ, per germline (reference sequence). V trimming: 5 bases; J trimming: 4 bases; junction bases outside the gene matches: 4. This CDR3 region has 13 residues. The CDR3, as DNA: TGTGCCAGCAGCCAGACAGGGACAGAGACCCAGTACTTC. This codes for CASSQTGTETQYF.

This clonotype has only one observation. A much more abundant neighbour one base away suggests this may be a read error. The V and J genes are TRBV9 and TRBJ2-5, with D perhaps given as TRBD1 or TRBD2 (6 bases each). Per germline, CDR1 SGDLS and CDR2 YYNGEE. The CDR3 spans 14 residues. Trimming cost V 3 bases and J 9 bases, with 18 bases left between them. CDR3 nucleotide sequence: TGTGCCAGCAGCGGACTGGAGAGGGGGGAGTCCCAGTACTTC. It is translated as CASSGLERGESQYF. The full variable domain, with the rest looked up from reference TRBV9 and TRBJ2-5, is DSGVTQTPKHLITATGQRVTLRCSPRSGDLSVYWYQQSLDQGLQFLIQYYNGEERAKGNILERFSAQQFPDLHSELNLSSLELGDSALYFCASSGLERGESQYFGPGTRLLVL.

The chain has TRBV2 and TRBJ2-3; D possibly corresponds to TRBD2 (5 bases). The V gene lost 4 bases and the J gene lost 8 bases, with 16 bases spanning the gap. Germline V gene data show CDR1 as SNHLY and CDR2 as FYNNEI. The CDR3 consists of 14 residues. In DNA form, the CDR3 reads TGTGCCAGCAGTGTATCAAAAGCCCGGGGTACGCAGTATTTT. Protein sequence: CASSVSKARGTQYF. Combining the CDR3 with reference TRBV2 and TRBJ2-3 gives the whole variable domain EPEVTQTPSHQVTQMGQEVILRCVPISNHLYFYWYRQILGQKVEFLVSFYNNEISEKSEIFDDQFSVERPDGSNFTLKIRSTKLEDSAMYFCASSVSKARGTQYFGPGTRLTVL.

The chain joins TRBV6-5 to TRBJ1-6; perhaps TRBD1 as D (6 bases). Looked up from germline, CDR1 is MNHEY and CDR2 is SVGAGI. The CDR3 is 15 residues long. Trimming cost V 2 bases and J 7 bases, with 12 bases left between them. CDR3 in DNA: TGTGCCAGCAGTTACGGGACAAGGGGAAATTCACCCCTCCACTTT. Translation gives CASSYGTRGNSPLHF.

The rearrangement uses TRBV6-6 and TRBJ2-7; 9 nucleotides line up with TRBD2. The J call is in doubt because the DNA end fits TRBJ2-5 better. The CDR3 is made up of 16 amino acids. Germline V gene sequence: CDR1 MNHNY, CDR2 SVGAGI (reference sequence). In nucleotides, the CDR3 is TGTGCCAGCAGTTTCGACTATAGCGGGGGAAGGGAGACCCAGTACTTC. It is translated as CASSFDYSGGRETQYF.

This chain connects TRBV27 to TRBJ2-5, with 9 nucleotides matching TRBD1. The V and J ends lost 3 bases and 5 bases, in that order; junction bases with no gene match: 4. CDR3 size: 14 residues. Per the germline V gene, CDR1 is MNHEY and CDR2 is SMNVEV (reference sequence). The CDR3 bases are TGTGCCAGCAGTTTCACAGGGGGCGCGGAGACCCAGTACTTC. This gives the protein CASSFTGGAETQYF.

The chain couples TRBV20-1 to TRBJ2-1, with 7 positions matching TRBD2. V shed 3 bases and J 13 bases; nucleotides not matched to a gene: 12. CDR3 length: 13 residues. The V gene's germline CDR1 is DFQATT and CDR2 SNEGSKA (reference sequence). The CDR3 DNA reads TGCAGTGCTAGGGATTCGGGGGGAGAGACCCAGTTCTTC. It encodes CSARDSGGETQFF.

This clonotype showed up just a few times. CDR3 DNA sequence: TGTGCCAGTAGTGGACAGGGTTTGGCCAACGTCCTGACTTTC. Translating gives CASSGQGLANVLTF. The J gene is TRBJ2-6, the V gene TRBV19, with TRBD1 identical over 8 bases. Germline V gives CDR1 LNHDA, CDR2 SQIVND (reference sequence). This CDR3 comprises 14 residues. V gave up 5 bases and J gave up 6 bases; unmatched junction bases: 3.

This chain uses TRBV7-6 with TRBJ2-7; 11 nucleotides align to TRBD2. Germline lookup yields CDR1 SGHVS and CDR2 FNYEAQ. This CDR3 comprises 15 residues. The V and J ends lost 5 bases and 1 base, in that order; junction bases with no gene match: 4. The CDR3, as DNA: TGTGCCAGCAGCCAGGGGACTAGCGGATCCTACGAGCAGTACTTC. It translates to CASSQGTSGSYEQYF.

The V and J genes are TRBV10-3 and TRBJ2-3, with a tentative D call TRBD2 (6 bases). This CDR3 has 14 amino acids. Germline CDR1 is ENHRY and CDR2 is SYGVKD. Trimming took off 6 bases at V and 7 bases at J, with 17 bases between the two ends. The CDR3 DNA is TGTGCCATCAGGGCTGGCCCCGGCGGGAATACGCAGTATTTT. Translating gives CAIRAGPGGNTQYF.

V gene TRBV4-1 combines with J gene TRBJ2-7; no clear D. CDR3 length: 14 amino acids. With 2 bases removed from V and 2 bases from J, the gap between germline ends came to 10 bases. Germline CDR1 and CDR2: MGHRA and YSYEKL. DNA of the CDR3: TGCGCCAGCAGCCAACACTTACGTACCTACGAGCAGTACTTC. This sequence encodes CASSQHLRTYEQYF.

V and J are TRBV12-3 or TRBV12-4 and TRBJ1-2, with 11 bases fitting TRBD1. The CDR3 spans 16 residues. V lost 5 bases, J lost 4 bases, and 9 bases stayed unmatched. Written as DNA, the CDR3 is TGTGCCAGCAGTCCCAGGACAGGGGGCTCGTCCTATGGCTACACCTTC. It specifies CASSPRTGGSSYGYTF.

The chain employs TRBV24-1 and TRBJ2-1; 7 bases agree with TRBD1. The CDR3 sequence is 18 residues long. The junction had 12 bases not matched to a gene; V was cut back by 0 bases and J by 5 bases. The germline gives CDR1 KGHDR, CDR2 SFDVKD. The CDR3 bases are TGTGCCACCAGTGATTTGCCATCGACGACAGGGAGAGACAATGAGCAGTTCTTC. Protein product: CATSDLPSTTGRDNEQFF.

The chain has TRBV20-1 and TRBJ1-2, with TRBD1 matching over 7 bases. In germline, CDR1 is DFQATT, CDR2 SNEGSKA (reference sequence). CDR3 length: 17 amino acids. The V segment lost 1 base and the J segment 6 bases; nucleotides outside the gene matches: 17. In nucleotides, the CDR3 is TGCAGTGCTAGAGGGGACAGACCGAGGGGTCGTGGTGATGGCTACACCTTC. It specifies CSARGDRPRGRGDGYTF.

The chain uses TRBV12-3 or TRBV12-4 and TRBJ2-1; the match to TRBD2 covers 7 bases. The junction had 4 bases not matched to a gene; V was cut back by 7 bases and J by 10 bases. The CDR3 runs to 11 residues. The CDR3 DNA follows: TGTGCCAGCACCACGGGGGGAGAGCAGTTCTTC. It specifies CASTTGGEQFF.

This clonotype was found a few times. The rearrangement uses TRBV27 and TRBJ2-7, with D possibly called TRBD1 or TRBD2 (5 bases each). The CDR3 contains 13 residues. Trimming pared 5 bases from V and 4 bases from J, leaving 12 bases between. In germline, CDR1 is MNHEY, CDR2 SMNVEV (reference sequence). The CDR3 sequence is CASSARDAYEQYF. Written as DNA, the CDR3 is TGTGCCAGCAGTGCACGGGACGCATACGAGCAGTACTTC.

There are a few counts of this clonotype. The rearrangement uses TRBV4-1 and TRBJ2-7, with TRBD2 as a possible D gene (5 bases). There are 15 residues in the CDR3. Trimming pared 4 bases from V and 3 bases from J, leaving 16 bases between. The germline V gene encodes CDR1 MGHRA and CDR2 YSYEKL. The CDR3 bases are TGCGCCAGCAGCCCTACAGAAGGGAGTATCTACGAGCAGTACTTC. Protein product: CASSPTEGSIYEQYF.